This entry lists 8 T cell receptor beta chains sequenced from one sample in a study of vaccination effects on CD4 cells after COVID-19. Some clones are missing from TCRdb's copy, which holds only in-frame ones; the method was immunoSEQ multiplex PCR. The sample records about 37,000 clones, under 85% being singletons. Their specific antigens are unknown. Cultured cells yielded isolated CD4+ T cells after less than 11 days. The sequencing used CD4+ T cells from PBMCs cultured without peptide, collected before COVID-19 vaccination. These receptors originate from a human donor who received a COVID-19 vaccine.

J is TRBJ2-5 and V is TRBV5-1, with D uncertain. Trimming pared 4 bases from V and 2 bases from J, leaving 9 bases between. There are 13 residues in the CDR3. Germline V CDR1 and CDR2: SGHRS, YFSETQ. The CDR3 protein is CASSPFSQETQYF. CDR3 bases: TGCGCCAGCAGCCCGTTCAGTCAAGAGACCCAGTACTTC.

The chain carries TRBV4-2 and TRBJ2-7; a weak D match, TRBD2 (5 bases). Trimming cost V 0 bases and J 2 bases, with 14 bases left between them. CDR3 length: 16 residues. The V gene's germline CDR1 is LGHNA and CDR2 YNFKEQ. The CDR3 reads CASSQEFKRSTYEQYF. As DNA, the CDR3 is TGTGCCAGCAGCCAAGAGTTCAAGCGGAGCACCTACGAGCAGTACTTC.

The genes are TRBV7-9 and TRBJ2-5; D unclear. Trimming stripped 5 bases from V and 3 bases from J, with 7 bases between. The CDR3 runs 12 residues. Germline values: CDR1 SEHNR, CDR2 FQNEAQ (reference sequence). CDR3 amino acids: CASSLAEETQYF. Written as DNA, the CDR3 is TGTGCCAGCAGCCTGGCCGAAGAGACCCAGTACTTC.

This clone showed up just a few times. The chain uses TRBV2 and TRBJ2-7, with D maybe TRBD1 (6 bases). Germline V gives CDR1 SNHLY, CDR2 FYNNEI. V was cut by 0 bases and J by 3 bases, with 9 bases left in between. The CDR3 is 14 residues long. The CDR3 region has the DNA TGTGCCAGCAGTGAAGCGAAGGGACACTACGAGCAGTACTTC. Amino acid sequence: CASSEAKGHYEQYF.

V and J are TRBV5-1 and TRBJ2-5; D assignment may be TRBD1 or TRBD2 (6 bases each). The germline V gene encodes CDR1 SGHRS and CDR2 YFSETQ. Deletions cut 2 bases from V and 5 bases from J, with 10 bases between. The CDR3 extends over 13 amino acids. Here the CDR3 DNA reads TGCGCCAGCAGCTTCGGGGGCCCGGAGACCCAGTACTTC. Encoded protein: CASSFGGPETQYF. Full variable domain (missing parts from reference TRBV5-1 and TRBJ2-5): KAGVTQTPRYLIKTRGQQVTLSCSPISGHRSVSWYQQTPGQGLQFLFEYFSETQRNKGNFPGRFSGRQFSNSRSEMNVSTLELGDSALYLCASSFGGPETQYFGPGTRLLVL.

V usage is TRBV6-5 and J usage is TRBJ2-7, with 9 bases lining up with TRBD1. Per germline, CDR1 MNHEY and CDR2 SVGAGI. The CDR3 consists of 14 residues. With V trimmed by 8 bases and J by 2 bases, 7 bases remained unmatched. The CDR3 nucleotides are TGTGCCAGCGGGGGAGGACAGGGGACCTACGAGCAGTACTTC. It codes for CASGGGQGTYEQYF.

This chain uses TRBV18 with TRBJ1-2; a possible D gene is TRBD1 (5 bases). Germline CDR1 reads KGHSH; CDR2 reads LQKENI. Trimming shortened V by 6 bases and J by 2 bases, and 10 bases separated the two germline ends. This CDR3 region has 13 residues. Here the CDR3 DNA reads TGTGCCAGCTCCCCGACAGTGAACTATGGCTACACCTTC. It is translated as CASSPTVNYGYTF.

CDR3 in amino acids: CASSLGETVGVGYTF. CDR3 bases: TGTGCCAGCAGCTTGGGGGAGACAGTCGGGGTCGGCTACACCTTC. The rearrangement uses TRBV5-4 and TRBJ1-2; possible D gene TRBD1, 5 bases. The germline V and J ends were trimmed by 0 bases and 8 bases, with 17 bases remaining between them. Germline CDR1 and CDR2: SGHNT and YYREEE (reference sequence). The CDR3 runs to 15 residues. Full variable domain (remainder filled in from reference TRBV5-4 and TRBJ1-2): ETGVTQSPTHLIKTRGQQVTLRCSSQSGHNTVSWYQQALGQGPQFIFQYYREEENGRGNFPPRFSGLQFPNYSSELNVNALELDDSALYLCASSLGETVGVGYTFGSGTRLTVV.